The entry below gives a single T cell receptor (beta chain) sequence along with its context. At one boundary the junction diverges from the germline segment, which might be a read error. This sample also contains other DNA sequences that code for the same CDR3. TCRdb's table, derived via immunoSEQ multiplex PCR, lists solely in-frame clones and lacks some. The sample holds roughly 4,800 clones, around 80% seen once. This specimen belongs to a study of brain metastases from non-small cell lung cancer. The CDR3 sequence is 15 residues long. The V gene's germline CDR1 is MDHEN and CDR2 SYDVKM. This sequence was found in a donor aged 40 or over with non-small cell lung cancer. Source material: tumor-adjacent normal tissue. The chain recombines TRBV28 with TRBJ2-1, with D possibly matching TRBD1 (7 bases). The CDR3 sequence is CATTPPEGAYNEQFF. The DNA of the CDR3 is TGTGCCACAACCCCCCCGGAGGGGGCCTATAATGAGCAGTTCTTC.